One and the same sample provided the 13 T cell receptor beta chains below, sequenced in a study of T-cell memory formation after mild COVID-19. Each CDR3 protein is one row after TCRdb ran MiXCR on the 5' RACE reads. The sample records over 450,000 distinct CDR3 sequences, roughly 22% being singletons. The material sequenced was PBMCs or a T cell subset sorted from them (not recorded which). These receptors came from an adult woman who had mild COVID-19 (a few samples of this study predate the infection). Cell type and time point are not known.

The V call is TRBV14, the J call TRBJ1-2, with a possible D match to TRBD1 (5 bases). In germline, CDR1 is SGHDN, CDR2 FVKESK. The CDR3 consists of 15 residues. V lost 1 base, J lost 0 bases, and 9 bases lay in between. CDR3 region: CASSQGTPPNYGYTF. DNA for the CDR3: TGTGCCAGCAGCCAAGGGACACCTCCTAACTATGGCTACACCTTC.

This chain connects TRBV7-9 to TRBJ1-6; a weak D match, TRBD1 (6 bases). The length of the CDR3 is 14 residues. CDR1 SEHNR and CDR2 FQNEAQ come from the germline V gene (reference sequence). Trimming removed 7 bases at V and 6 bases at J, with 13 bases between. This CDR3 reads CASTRTAANSPLHF. Written as DNA, the CDR3 is TGTGCCAGCACCAGGACAGCTGCTAATTCACCCCTCCACTTT. Combining the CDR3 with reference TRBV7-9 and TRBJ1-6 gives the whole variable domain DTGVSQNPRHKITKRGQNVTFRCDPISEHNRLYWYRQTLGQGPEFLTYFQNEAQLEKSRLLSDRFSAERPKGSFSTLEIQRTEQGDSAMYLCASTRTAANSPLHFGNGTRLTVT.

The CDR3 here is CASSLYMGHGHANTEAFF. The CDR3 DNA is TGTGCCAGCAGCTTATATATGGGACATGGACACGCGAACACTGAAGCTTTCTTT. The chain joins TRBV7-9 to TRBJ1-1; perhaps TRBD1 as D (6 bases). The V end was cut by 2 bases, the J end by 1 base, with 20 bases between. Germline V lookup: CDR1 SEHNR, CDR2 FQNEAQ (reference sequence). There are 18 residues in the CDR3.

The CDR3 sequence: CASSLASSGGRQETQYF. Written as DNA, the CDR3 is TGTGCCAGCAGCTTAGCGTCGTCAGGGGGACGCCAAGAGACCCAGTACTTC. The chain joins TRBV7-3 to TRBJ2-5; TRBD1 agrees at 7 bases. The CDR3 spans 17 residues. The J segment lost 1 base and the V segment lost 2 bases, leaving 10 bases of the junction unmatched. Germline V gives CDR1 SGHTA, CDR2 FQGTGA.

In its sample, this clonotype was seen a few times. The gene calls are TRBV2 and TRBJ2-1; D gene uncertain. Trimming removed 9 bases at V and 5 bases at J, with 8 bases between. Germline loops: CDR1 SNHLY, CDR2 FYNNEI. The length of the CDR3 is 11 residues. The CDR3 DNA follows: TGTGCCAGTGACATCGACAATGAGCAGTTCTTC. Translation: CASDIDNEQFF.

A few counts support this clonotype. The rearrangement joins TRBV12-3 or TRBV12-4 to TRBJ1-4, with D perhaps matching TRBD1 (6 bases). The germline V and J ends were trimmed by 2 bases and 4 bases, with 11 bases remaining between them. The CDR3 is 15 residues long. Written as DNA, the CDR3 is TGTGCCAGCAGTTTAACGGGGGCTGGTAATGAAAAACTGTTTTTT. Encoded protein: CASSLTGAGNEKLFF.

This chain links TRBV12-3 or TRBV12-4 with TRBJ2-7; possibly TRBD1 for D (7 bases). The CDR3 is made up of 16 amino acids. Trimming pared 3 bases from V and 3 bases from J, leaving 18 bases between. The CDR3 sequence is CASSFVRQGGDYEQYF. CDR3 DNA sequence: TGTGCCAGCAGTTTTGTTCGGCAGGGGGGAGACTACGAGCAGTACTTC.

V usage is TRBV12-3 or TRBV12-4 and J usage is TRBJ1-5, with D maybe TRBD1 (6 bases). The CDR3 spans 14 residues. V shed 6 bases and J shed 6 bases, with 15 bases lying between them. In nucleotides, the CDR3 is TGTGCCAGCAGCTCGATCAGGGGTGGTCAGCCCCAGCATTTT. Translated: CASSSIRGGQPQHF.

With regard to this clonotype: One end of the junction fails to match germline, which may point to a read error. The chain couples TRBV28 to TRBJ2-2; the D is unclear. Germline V lookup: CDR1 MDHEN, CDR2 SYDVKM. The CDR3 consists of 12 residues. CDR3 nucleotides: TGTGCCAGCAGTTGGAACCCCGGGGAGCTGTTTTTT. Translation: CASSWNPGELFF.

There are a few counts of this clonotype. V and J are TRBV9 and TRBJ1-1, with D possibly TRBD1 on 6 matching bases. Trimming left V 3 bases short and J 5 bases short, with 20 bases between. CDR1 is SGDLS and CDR2 is YYNGEE in the germline V gene. This CDR3 comprises 16 residues. CDR3 residues: CASSDPITGRGTEAFF. CDR3 coding DNA: TGTGCCAGCAGCGACCCGATCACAGGGAGGGGGACTGAAGCTTTCTTT.

V gene TRBV30 combines with J gene TRBJ2-2; 9 bases align to TRBD2. The trim removed 2 bases at V and 5 bases at J, leaving 15 bases unmatched. Per the germline V gene, CDR1 is GTSNPN and CDR2 is SVGIG (reference sequence). The CDR3 extends over 18 amino acids. CDR3 DNA: TGTGCCTGGAGTACGCGGTCTAGCGGGATCCGAAGGACCGGGGAGCTGTTTTTT. Translated, it gives CAWSTRSSGIRRTGELFF.

The rearrangement uses TRBV30 and TRBJ2-7; the match to TRBD1 covers 10 bases. V was clipped by 5 bases and J by 0 bases; unmatched bases: 7. The CDR3 spans 15 residues. Germline V gene lookup returns CDR1 GTSNPN and CDR2 SVGIG (reference sequence). CDR3 bases: TGTGCCTGGCAGGGGAGGACAGGGGGCTCCTACGAGCAGTACTTC. Encoded protein: CAWQGRTGGSYEQYF. The whole variable domain, filled in from reference TRBV30 and TRBJ2-7, reads SQTIHQWPATLVQPVGSPLSLECTVEGTSNPNLYWYRQAAGRGLQLLFYSVGIGQISSEVPQNLSASRPQDRQFILSSKKLLLSDSGFYLCAWQGRTGGSYEQYFGPGTRLTVT.

This clonotype was observed once. The V call is TRBV19, the J call TRBJ2-3, with 8 bases aligning to TRBD2. V lost 6 bases, J lost 6 bases, and 11 bases stayed unmatched. The CDR3 sequence is 15 residues long. Germline V gene lookup returns CDR1 LNHDA and CDR2 SQIVND (reference sequence). CDR3 sequence reads: CASSSGGTRIDTQYF. Written as DNA, the CDR3 is TGTGCCAGTAGCTCTGGTGGGACTAGAATTGATACGCAGTATTTT.